The 23 T cell receptor beta chains below were found in one sample sequenced in a study of cytotoxic CD8 clonotypes in ibrutinib-treated CLL. Assay: immunoSEQ multiplex PCR; the TCRdb copy retains only in-frame clones and omits some. This table holds 200,000 to 250,000 clones, roughly 73% found once. The source was PBMCs, collected after 12 months of ibrutinib treatment. Receptors originate from a human donor with chronic lymphocytic leukemia.

The chain recombines TRBV6-1 with TRBJ1-5; maybe TRBD1 (6 bases). The CDR3 runs 15 residues. Per the germline V gene, CDR1 is MNHNS and CDR2 is SASEGT. V was clipped by 2 bases and J by 6 bases, with 14 bases between them. DNA for the CDR3: TGTGCCAGCAGTGAAAGGAGGCAGGGGATTCAGCCCCAGCATTTT. Translation gives CASSERRQGIQPQHF.

This chain joins TRBV29-1 and TRBJ2-3, with a tentative D call TRBD1 (6 bases). The germline gives CDR1 SQVTM, CDR2 ANQGSEA. The CDR3 is 14 residues long. V was trimmed by 8 bases and J by 5 bases, leaving 20 bases between them. The CDR3 is CSPLRRSGVDTQYF. The CDR3 coding sequence is TGCAGCCCCCTCCGGCGATCAGGGGTAGATACGCAGTATTTT.

The V and J genes are TRBV5-1 and TRBJ2-5, with D maybe TRBD2 (5 bases). Germline V gene sequence: CDR1 SGHRS, CDR2 YFSETQ. The CDR3 has 12 residues. Deletions cut 4 bases from V and 9 bases from J, with 13 bases between. CDR3 sequence reads: CASSRDTVAQYF. The CDR3 coding sequence is TGCGCCAGCAGCCGGGATACCGTAGCCCAGTACTTC.

The chain employs TRBV7-9 and TRBJ2-5, with 8 nucleotides matching TRBD1. V lost 2 bases and J lost 4; bases outside the gene matches: 6. Germline CDR1 SEHNR, CDR2 FQNEAQ (reference sequence). The CDR3 has 15 residues. Written as DNA, the CDR3 is TGTGCCAGCAGCTTACGGACAGGGATGGGAGAGACCCAGTACTTC. Its protein is CASSLRTGMGETQYF. Full variable domain (remainder filled in from reference TRBV7-9 and TRBJ2-5): DTGVSQNPRHKITKRGQNVTFRCDPISEHNRLYWYRQTLGQGPEFLTYFQNEAQLEKSRLLSDRFSAERPKGSFSTLEIQRTEQGDSAMYLCASSLRTGMGETQYFGPGTRLLVL.

This chain links TRBV6-5 with TRBJ2-1, with TRBD2 matching over 15 bases. CDR3 length: 14 amino acids. Germline CDR1 is MNHEY and CDR2 is SVGAGI. The V gene end was trimmed by 6 bases and the J gene end by 9 bases; junction bases not matched to a gene: 3. This CDR3 is CASSPGLAGGEQFF. CDR3 coding DNA: TGTGCCAGCAGCCCGGGACTAGCGGGGGGTGAGCAGTTCTTC.

The chain links TRBV5-1 to TRBJ1-1; D gene ambiguous. The CDR3 is 15 amino acids. Per germline, CDR1 SGHRS and CDR2 YFSETQ. V lost 4 bases and J 3 bases, leaving 16 bases between the germline ends. The CDR3 region has the DNA TGCGCCAGCAGCACGGGTGGGGTAACGTACACTGAAGCTTTCTTT. This encodes CASSTGGVTYTEAFF.

The gene calls are TRBV7-6 and TRBJ2-1; D remains ambiguous. The CDR3 spans 18 residues. Germline V gives CDR1 SGHVS, CDR2 FNYEAQ. V shed 3 bases and J shed 0 bases, with 18 bases lying between them. The chain's CDR3 is CASSFPIDTFASYNEQFF. The CDR3 DNA is TGTGCCAGCAGCTTCCCTATTGACACTTTCGCCTCCTACAATGAGCAGTTCTTC.

The J gene is TRBJ2-1, the V gene TRBV11-2; a possible D gene is TRBD2 (6 bases). Trimming removed 3 bases at V and 4 bases at J, with 10 bases between. From germline, CDR1 is SGHAT and CDR2 FQNNGV. The CDR3 loop spans 14 amino acids. The CDR3 nucleotides read TGTGCCAGCAGCTTCACGGGGGAATACAATGAGCAGTTCTTC. The encoded protein is CASSFTGEYNEQFF.

The chain is built from TRBV19 and TRBJ1-4; unclear D gene. V was cut by 2 bases and J by 8 bases, with 9 bases left in between. In germline, CDR1 is LNHDA, CDR2 SQIVND (reference sequence). The CDR3 is made up of 13 amino acids. CDR3 nucleotides: TGTGCCAGTAGTATAACCTTATACGAAAAACTGTTTTTT. Amino acid sequence: CASSITLYEKLFF.

This clone appeared once. The chain joins TRBV5-4 to TRBJ1-2, with D possibly matching TRBD1 (5 bases). The ends were cut back, 4 bases at V and 0 bases at J, with 13 bases in the middle. This CDR3 spans 15 amino acids. Germline V gene lookup returns CDR1 SGHNT and CDR2 YYREEE (reference sequence). For the CDR3, the DNA is TGTGCCAGCAGCCCCCTGACAGCTACTAACTATGGCTACACCTTC. Its protein product is CASSPLTATNYGYTF.

V is TRBV9 and J is TRBJ2-3; TRBD2 is a possible D gene (6 bases). Germline loops: CDR1 SGDLS, CDR2 YYNGEE. V was pared by 3 bases and J by 4 bases, with 9 bases between. The CDR3 runs 13 residues. This CDR3 is CASSGGVSDTQYF. In DNA form, the CDR3 reads TGTGCCAGCAGCGGGGGGGTCTCAGATACGCAGTATTTT.

The chain employs TRBV10-3 and TRBJ2-1; 9 bases are a match to TRBD2. The V segment lost 5 bases and the J segment 4 bases; nucleotides outside the gene matches: 21. The CDR3 has 20 amino acids. Per the germline V gene, CDR1 is ENHRY and CDR2 is SYGVKD. The CDR3 DNA sequence: TGTGCCATCAGTACCGCTCGGGGAGCGGGGGGCCCCTCTCTTTACAATGAGCAGTTCTTC. As protein: CAISTARGAGGPSLYNEQFF.

The sample holds one count of this clone. The chain employs TRBV9 and TRBJ2-3; tentatively, D is TRBD2 (6 bases). Per the germline V gene, CDR1 is SGDLS and CDR2 is YYNGEE. V dropped 1 base and J dropped 0 bases, with 9 bases sitting between them. The CDR3 has 15 amino acids. The DNA for the CDR3 is TGTGCCAGCAGCGTATTGGCGGGAAGCACAGATACGCAGTATTTT. Translation gives CASSVLAGSTDTQYF.

The V gene is TRBV28, the J gene TRBJ1-5, with D perhaps matching TRBD1 (6 bases). This CDR3 is built from 18 residues. CDR1 MDHEN and CDR2 SYDVKM come from the germline V gene. The V gene lost 2 bases and the J gene lost 0 bases, with 17 bases spanning the gap. The chain's CDR3 is CASSLIGTLINSNQPQHF. CDR3 bases: TGTGCCAGCAGTTTAATCGGGACACTCATCAATAGCAATCAGCCCCAGCATTTT.

As DNA, the CDR3 is TGTGCCAGCTCACCGATTGGGGGGACGAGCTCTGGGGCCAACGTCCTGACTTTC. Translated, it gives CASSPIGGTSSGANVLTF. The chain has TRBV18 and TRBJ2-6, with D perhaps TRBD2 (6 bases). Germline loops: CDR1 KGHSH, CDR2 LQKENI. This CDR3 spans 18 amino acids. V lost 3 bases, J lost 0 bases, and 15 bases lay in between.

The rearrangement joins TRBV19 to TRBJ2-7, with 8 bases identical to TRBD2. CDR1 and CDR2 from the germline V gene are LNHDA and SQIVND (reference sequence). The CDR3 contains 14 residues. V gave up 7 bases and J gave up 0 bases; unmatched junction bases: 5. CDR3 bases: TGTGCCAGTAAGAGTAGCGGGACCTCCTACGAGCAGTACTTC. It specifies CASKSSGTSYEQYF.

The V gene is TRBV9, the J gene TRBJ2-1; 12 bases match TRBD1. The J segment lost 5 bases and the V segment lost 3 bases, leaving 6 bases of the junction unmatched. Germline V gene lookup returns CDR1 SGDLS and CDR2 YYNGEE. This CDR3 has 16 residues. As DNA, the CDR3 is TGTGCCAGCAGCGCCGCCGGGACAGGGGGCCACAATGAGCAGTTCTTC. It codes for CASSAAGTGGHNEQFF.

This chain connects TRBV5-4 to TRBJ2-1; 14 bases agree with TRBD2. V dropped 3 bases and J dropped 1; count of bases not matched to a gene: 12. The V gene's germline CDR1 is SGHNT and CDR2 YYREEE (reference sequence). CDR3 length equals 20 residues. DNA of the CDR3: TGTGCCAGCAGCTCGGACCCGGGACTAGCGGGAGTAGTGTCCTACAATGAGCAGTTCTTC. This translates into CASSSDPGLAGVVSYNEQFF.

The chain couples TRBV11-2 to TRBJ1-4; 9 bases match TRBD1. Trimming cost V 3 bases and J 7 bases; bases outside gene matches: 3. Germline loops: CDR1 SGHAT, CDR2 FQNNGV. This CDR3 has 14 amino acids. The CDR3: CASSFRQGVEKLFF. The CDR3 DNA reads TGTGCCAGCAGCTTTCGACAGGGGGTTGAAAAACTGTTTTTT.

This clone is a singleton in its sample. J is TRBJ2-2 and V is TRBV6-5; 7 bases agree with TRBD1. The CDR3 loop spans 15 amino acids. The germline CDR1 and CDR2 sequences are MNHEY and SVGAGI. The ends lost 5 bases at V and 13 bases at J; junction bases unmatched: 16. The CDR3: CASSLRQGSVSGLFF. DNA of the CDR3: TGTGCCAGCAGTCTAAGACAGGGTTCAGTTTCCGGGCTGTTTTTT.

The genes are TRBV14 and TRBJ1-1; D is ambiguous. Per the germline V gene, CDR1 is SGHDN and CDR2 is FVKESK. Trimming left V 0 bases short and J 12 bases short, with 11 bases between. This CDR3 contains 12 residues. The CDR3 DNA is TGTGCCAGCAGCCAAGATCGGCAAAGGCCTTTCTTT. Translation: CASSQDRQRPFF.

This chain uses TRBV5-1 with TRBJ1-3, with D hard to call. CDR1 and CDR2 (germline): SGHRS, YFSETQ. With 4 bases removed from V and 4 bases from J, the gap between germline ends came to 12 bases. CDR3 length: 14 amino acids. This chain's CDR3 is CASSPLDVGNTIYF. The CDR3 bases are TGCGCCAGCAGCCCTCTGGACGTCGGAAACACCATATATTTT.

The chain couples TRBV9 to TRBJ2-3, with 8 bases aligning to TRBD2. CDR1 and CDR2 (germline): SGDLS, YYNGEE. V was pared by 2 bases and J by 1 base, with 3 bases of the junction left unmatched. The CDR3 sequence is 15 residues long. CDR3 loop: CASSVSGEGTDTQYF. Written as DNA, the CDR3 is TGTGCCAGCAGCGTTAGCGGGGAAGGCACAGATACGCAGTATTTT.